This T cell receptor beta chain was captured in a study of shared clonotypes between healthy human individuals. V was clipped by 5 bases and J by 9 bases, with 15 bases between them. The germline CDR1 and CDR2 sequences are MDHEN and SYDVKM. This CDR3 spans 13 amino acids. The method was immunoSEQ multiplex PCR; TCRdb's version includes in-frame clones alone and lacks a portion of them. The data contain some 1,100,000 clones, around three quarters of them seen just once; the ten biggest clones take up approximately 0.56%. This chain joins TRBV28 and TRBJ2-3; tentative D call: TRBD2 (6 bases). Source material: memory CD4+ T cells from PBMCs. This sample's subset: CD45RA-negative fraction. This TCR was recovered from a man aged 18 to 35 in good health. Some clones in this sample may be carry-over from other donors' samples. CDR3 protein: CASSPRSGETQYF. The CDR3 bases are TGTGCCAGCAGTCCCCGTAGCGGTGAAACGCAGTATTTT. The full variable domain, completed using reference TRBV28 and TRBJ2-3, is DVKVTQSSRYLVKRTGEKVFLECVQDMDHENMFWYRQDPGLGLRLIYFSYDVKMKEKGDIPEGYSVSREKKERFSLILESASTNQTSMYLCASSPRSGETQYFGPGTRLTVL.